This T cell receptor (beta chain) came from a study of cytomegalovirus exposure and HLA in healthy donors. Whole-study context: Around 78 million unique TCRs, all from HLA-typed donors, were included in an early release of the data.

The germline gives CDR1 SGDLS, CDR2 YYNGEE. V was clipped by 3 bases and J by 4 bases; unmatched bases: 8. The CDR3 runs 15 residues. General observations from the study: It was confirmed in vitro that a few of the CMV-associated chains were specific for CMV antigens.

PCR amplification relied on 60 Vbeta primers (plus 13 Jbeta primers). Using immunoSEQ multiplex PCR, the repertoire was profiled, and TCRdb retains in-frame clones only, with some absent. The table lists 45,000 to 65,000 clones. With respect to this clone: Its target is unknown.

Sequenced sample: PBMCs. The V gene is TRBV9, the J gene TRBJ2-5; 8 bases map to TRBD2. The sequence was obtained from a man aged 18 to 29 in good health and CMV-seropositive. CDR3 region: CASSGSGNPLETQYF. The CDR3 nucleotides are TGTGCCAGCAGCGGTAGCGGGAATCCTTTAGAGACCCAGTACTTC. The variable domain in full, completed from reference TRBV9 and TRBJ2-5, reads DSGVTQTPKHLITATGQRVTLRCSPRSGDLSVYWYQQSLDQGLQFLIQYYNGEERAKGNILERFSAQQFPDLHSELNLSSLELGDSALYFCASSGSGNPLETQYFGPGTRLLVL.